This T cell receptor (beta chain) is from a study of blood T cell repertoires in COVID-19. Whole-study context: The analysed material was cDNA or gDNA that came from T cells, B-cell-depleted T cells, or PBMCs.

CDR3 length: 13 residues. CDR1 SQVTM and CDR2 ANQGSEA come from the germline V gene. Between the trimmed V and J ends, which lost 6 bases and 5 bases, there was a span of 16 bases. The method was immunoSEQ multiplex PCR; TCRdb's version includes in-frame clones alone and lacks a portion of them. The sample yields about 290,000 clones, under 90% seen once. This chain joins TRBV29-1 and TRBJ1-2; TRBD1 might be the D (6 bases). The receptor was isolated from a woman aged 25 to 45 with COVID-19, enrolled during active disease. The sequencing sample was made of peripheral blood. For the CDR3, the DNA is TGCAGCGTAATCATCCGGACAGCATATGGCTACACCTTC. It encodes CSVIIRTAYGYTF.